This T cell receptor (beta chain) came from a study of PD-1 blockade in classical Hodgkin lymphoma. Overall study results and limits: The causes of the repertoire differences, possibly disease activity or prior therapy, remain undefined. TCR diversity at baseline was reported to be reduced in newly diagnosed patients relative to healthy donors. Whoever responded completely had baseline diversity much like that seen in newly diagnosed patients.

Comments on this clone: Its specificity is unknown.

Method: immunoSEQ multiplex PCR; TCRdb's copy keeps in-frame clones and lacks some. The sample has 12,000 or so clones, roughly 84% seen once. The time point: cycle 4 day 1 (C4D1), after more than five weeks of nivolumab. Each of the patients experienced relapse following autologous stem cell transplantation, and their brentuximab vedotin exposure differed. The CD8+ T cells came from thawed PBMCs through magnetic negative selection. On a schedule of every 2 weeks, patients received nivolumab 3 mg/kg intravenously. Germline-derived CDR1 and CDR2 are SGHNT and YENEEA. CDR3 length: 15 residues. Trimming took 5 bases from V and 9 from J, leaving 20 bases between them.

The gene calls are TRBV11-3 and TRBJ2-1; possible D gene TRBD2, 6 bases. The clonotype comes from a human donor with classical Hodgkin lymphoma. The donor label of this sample is uncertain. Material: CD8+ T cells from blood, obtained before the fourth cycle of nivolumab. The CDR3 sequence is CASSRRTTLGAEQFF. DNA of the CDR3: TGTGCCAGCAGCCGACGGACTACCCTAGGGGCTGAGCAGTTCTTC.